These 17 T cell receptor beta chains originate from one sample sequenced in a study of T-cell memory formation after mild COVID-19. Each CDR3 protein gets one entry after TCRdb re-called the 5' RACE reads with MiXCR. Of about 470,000 distinct CDR3 sequences listed, 15% to 20% are singletons. The sequenced sample consisted of PBMCs or a T cell subset sorted from them (not recorded which). The source of these receptors is an adult woman who had mild COVID-19 (a few samples of this study predate the infection). Cell type and time point are not known.

In this sample, this clonotype turned up a few times. The V and J genes are TRBV7-9 and TRBJ1-1; possible D gene TRBD1, 6 bases. With 5 bases removed from V and 4 bases from J, the gap between germline ends came to 14 bases. Per germline, CDR1 SEHNR and CDR2 FQNEAQ (reference sequence). The CDR3 contains 14 residues. In DNA form, the CDR3 reads TGTGCCAGCAGCCCTAGGGTACAGGGCACTGAAGCTTTCTTT. Encoded protein: CASSPRVQGTEAFF. Complete variable domain (other parts from reference TRBV7-9 and TRBJ1-1): DTGVSQNPRHKITKRGQNVTFRCDPISEHNRLYWYRQTLGQGPEFLTYFQNEAQLEKSRLLSDRFSAERPKGSFSTLEIQRTEQGDSAMYLCASSPRVQGTEAFFGQGTRLTVV.

The V call is TRBV30, the J call TRBJ2-7; 11 bases line up with TRBD2. CDR1 GTSNPN and CDR2 SVGIG come from the germline V gene (reference sequence). J was trimmed by 4 bases and V by 0 bases; bases with no gene match: 8. CDR3 length equals 16 residues. The DNA for the CDR3 is TGTGCCTGGAGTGTACCGACTAGCGGGATACCATACGAGCAGTACTTC. This sequence encodes CAWSVPTSGIPYEQYF.

Only a few counts were recorded for this clonotype. The gene calls are TRBV12-3 or TRBV12-4 and TRBJ1-2, with D unclear. The CDR3 sequence is 15 residues long. The ends were cut back, 2 bases at V and 6 bases at J, with 16 bases in the middle. The DNA of the CDR3 is TGTGCCAGCAGTTTATGGGAGGCCAGTGCAAATGGCTACACCTTC. Protein sequence: CASSLWEASANGYTF.

There are a few counts of this clonotype. The chain links TRBV12-3 or TRBV12-4 to TRBJ1-1; weak D call: TRBD1 (6 bases). V lost 7 bases and J lost 4, with 13 bases in between. The CDR3 is 13 amino acids. For the CDR3, the DNA is TGTGCCAGCATCTTACAGGGCGCCACTGAAGCTTTCTTT. Residues: CASILQGATEAFF.

This chain uses TRBV11-2 with TRBJ2-1; tentative D call: TRBD2 (5 bases). This CDR3 is built from 16 residues. With 1 base removed from V and 3 bases from J, the gap between germline ends came to 13 bases. Germline CDR1 is SGHAT and CDR2 is FQNNGV. CDR3 sequence reads: CASSLGMGVVYNEQFF. For the CDR3, the DNA is TGTGCCAGCAGCTTAGGGATGGGAGTAGTCTACAATGAGCAGTTCTTC. Combining the CDR3 with reference TRBV11-2 and TRBJ2-1 gives the whole variable domain EAGVAQSPRYKIIEKRQSVAFWCNPISGHATLYWYQQILGQGPKLLIQFQNNGVVDDSQLPKDRFSAERLKGVDSTLKIQPAKLEDSAVYLCASSLGMGVVYNEQFFGPGTRLTVL.

The chain combines TRBV4-2 with TRBJ1-4; a weak D match, TRBD1 (6 bases). Germline-derived CDR1 and CDR2 are LGHNA and YNFKEQ. The CDR3 runs 18 residues. The V end was cut by 2 bases, the J end by 0 bases, with 16 bases between. The CDR3 sequence: CASSQRGRGFATNEKLFF. CDR3 nucleotides: TGTGCCAGCAGCCAAAGGGGCAGGGGTTTCGCAACTAATGAAAAACTGTTTTTT.

This clonotype was seen a few times. The V and J genes are TRBV5-1 and TRBJ1-1; 8 bases align to TRBD1. Germline CDR1 is SGHRS and CDR2 is YFSETQ. This CDR3 is 15 amino acids long. Trimming removed 4 bases from V and 0 bases from J; junction bases left unmatched: 5. CDR3: CASSLTTGVNTEAFF. CDR3 bases: TGCGCCAGCAGCCTGACGACAGGGGTGAACACTGAAGCTTTCTTT.

This clonotype was found a few times. V usage is TRBV6-5 and J usage is TRBJ2-5, with unresolved D. Trimming removed 0 bases from V and 7 bases from J, with 12 bases in between. The CDR3 runs to 14 residues. From germline, CDR1 is MNHEY and CDR2 SVGAGI. The CDR3 sequence: CASSYSEGSGTQYF. As DNA, the CDR3 is TGTGCCAGCAGTTACTCGGAAGGGTCCGGGACCCAGTACTTC.

This clonotype turned up a few times. The gene calls are TRBV4-1 and TRBJ2-3; 7 nucleotides agree with TRBD2. The J segment lost 2 bases and the V segment lost 1 base, leaving 6 bases of the junction unmatched. This CDR3 has 16 amino acids. Per the germline V gene, CDR1 is MGHRA and CDR2 is YSYEKL. The CDR3 bases are TGCGCCAGCAGCCAAGCCGGAGCGGGGATCACAGATACGCAGTATTTT. Translation: CASSQAGAGITDTQYF.

This clonotype showed up just a few times. The chain employs TRBV7-9 and TRBJ2-5; 8 nucleotides agree with TRBD2. CDR1 is SEHNR and CDR2 is FQNEAQ in the germline V gene (reference sequence). V shed 2 bases and J 2 bases; nucleotides not matched to a gene: 7. The CDR3 consists of 16 residues. The DNA for the CDR3 is TGTGCCAGCAGCTTATATATAGCGGGGCCGCAAGAGACCCAGTACTTC. This gives the protein CASSLYIAGPQETQYF.

The J gene is TRBJ1-4, the V gene TRBV28; maybe TRBD1 (5 bases). The germline CDR1 and CDR2 sequences are MDHEN and SYDVKM. The CDR3 contains 14 residues. Trimming pared 1 base from V and 6 bases from J, leaving 9 bases between. For the CDR3, the DNA is TGTGCCAGCAGTTTATTTGGGGACGATGAAAAACTGTTTTTT. It is translated as CASSLFGDDEKLFF.

This clonotype was counted ten times or more. The J gene is TRBJ2-1, the V gene TRBV7-2, with TRBD2 matching over 7 bases. V was clipped by 1 base and J by 7 bases; unmatched bases: 19. Germline CDR1 SGHTA, CDR2 FQGNSA. The CDR3 is 19 residues long. The CDR3, as DNA: TGTGCCAGCAGCTTAGGCATGGGTGTAGGCGGGAGCTTCCTGAATGAGCAGTTCTTC. Translated, it gives CASSLGMGVGGSFLNEQFF.

The J gene is TRBJ1-2, the V gene TRBV30, with 10 bases aligning to TRBD1. The CDR3 totals 16 residues. Germline assignment: CDR1 GTSNPN and CDR2 SVGIG (reference sequence). With V trimmed by 1 base and J by 4 bases, 9 bases remained unmatched. The CDR3 DNA reads as TGTGCCTGGAGTGATTCGACAGGGGGCTCGTTCTATGGCTACACCTTC. Translation gives CAWSDSTGGSFYGYTF.

Here the CDR3 DNA reads TGTGCCAGCAGTCTAGACAGGGTCTATGAAAAACTGTTTTTT. Encoded protein: CASSLDRVYEKLFF. The chain couples TRBV6-5 to TRBJ1-4; TRBD1 matches at 7 bases. V was pared by 5 bases and J by 6 bases, with 6 bases of the junction left unmatched. The germline gives CDR1 MNHEY, CDR2 SVGAGI. The CDR3 contains 14 residues.

V gene TRBV6-4 combines with J gene TRBJ2-3; D possibly uses TRBD1 or TRBD2 (6 bases each). V dropped 4 bases and J dropped 1 base, with 12 bases sitting between them. CDR3 length: 15 amino acids. The germline CDR1 and CDR2 sequences are MRHNA and SNTAGT. The CDR3 loop reads CASSVGGLRTDTQYF. The CDR3 DNA sequence: TGTGCCAGCAGTGTTGGGGGGCTTCGCACAGATACGCAGTATTTT.

This clonotype was found a few times. This chain connects TRBV21-1 to TRBJ2-7. TRBV21-1 has pseudogene status. The CDR3 consists of 17 residues. CDR3 in DNA: TGTGCCAGCAGCAAAGCGCTTTGGAACGGGGACTCCTACGAGCAGTACTTC. Amino acids: CASSKALWNGDSYEQYF.

This clonotype was seen only a few times. The chain links TRBV7-9 to TRBJ2-2; D is perhaps TRBD2 (6 bases). The germline V gene encodes CDR1 SEHNR and CDR2 FQNEAQ (reference sequence). This CDR3 is 14 amino acids long. V was pared by 6 bases and J by 0 bases, with 8 bases between. The CDR3 here is CASRVAANTGELFF. The DNA for the CDR3 is TGTGCCAGCAGGGTAGCGGCGAACACCGGGGAGCTGTTTTTT.